This T cell receptor (beta chain) was identified during a study of T cell responses to AZD1222 COVID-19 vaccine. Findings and limits, study-wide: Close to half of spike-specific TCRs reportedly recognize unmutated variant regions. Receipt of two AZD1222 doses was followed by a rise in Spike-specific TCR breadth and depth. The study found vaccine-associated CD4 TCRs spanning spike, dominant at 160-218 and 743-854.

Unmatched junction bases numbered 7, after V lost 4 bases and J lost 0 bases. Germline CDR1 SEHNR, CDR2 FQNEAQ (reference sequence). The CDR3 has 18 residues. About this clone: Its antigen remains unknown.

The table came from immunoSEQ multiplex PCR; TCRdb's copy has only in-frame clones and leaves some out. Here the sample spans about 130,000 clones, around 94% being singletons. This material consisted of peripheral blood, taken on day 0 of AZD1222 vaccination. The chain has TRBV7-9 and TRBJ1-6; 9 nucleotides agree with TRBD1. This receptor was taken from an adult in good health. DNA for the CDR3: TGTGCCAGCAGCTCCGACAGGGGGGACGGCTCCTATAATTCACCCCTCCACTTT. Protein product: CASSSDRGDGSYNSPLHF. Filled out from reference TRBV7-9 and TRBJ1-6, the complete variable domain reads DTGVSQNPRHKITKRGQNVTFRCDPISEHNRLYWYRQTLGQGPEFLTYFQNEAQLEKSRLLSDRFSAERPKGSFSTLEIQRTEQGDSAMYLCASSSDRGDGSYNSPLHFGNGTRLTVT.